This T cell receptor beta chain was captured by sequencing in a study of beta chain features in type 1 diabetes. Study-level results: Within patients, naive, central memory and Treg TCRB repertoires seemed more similar than within healthy donors. TCRB CDR3 length was moderately but significantly reduced in all four CD4+ subsets of Type 1 diabetes patients. At VDJ recombination sites, type 1 diabetes patients had fewer insertions and more deleted nucleotides.

A CD45RO/CCR7/CD25/CD127/CD95/CD27 panel sorted naive, central memory, regulatory and stem cell-like memory CD4+ cells. Without exception, sorted populations had purity beyond 95%. This clone was recorded a few times. As yet, its antigen is unknown. Expressed TCRB transcripts were sequenced because the isolated RNA had all been reverse transcribed beforehand. The method was immunoSEQ multiplex PCR; TCRdb's version includes in-frame clones alone and lacks a portion of them. The sample shows some 280,000 clones, approximately 15% of them seen only once. There are 17 residues in the CDR3. The V and J ends lost 0 bases and 4 bases, in that order; junction bases with no gene match: 8. Germline values: CDR1 SGDLS, CDR2 YYNGEE.

This receptor was identified in a man aged 30 to 39 with type 1 diabetes. This chain links TRBV9 with TRBJ2-5; 11 bases are shared with TRBD2. The sequencing sample was made of naive CD4+ T cells from blood. The CDR3 reads CASSVGSGRAALETQYF. The CDR3 DNA reads TGTGCCAGCAGCGTAGGTAGCGGGAGGGCGGCTTTAGAGACCCAGTACTTC.